The 12 T cell receptor beta chains given below trace back to one sample, sequenced in a study of glioma-infiltrating T cells after dendritic cell vaccination. Time point specified: after dendritic cell vaccination, including at tumor progression/relapse. TCRdb keeps only in-frame clones here, not all; method: immunoSEQ multiplex PCR. The profile shows 70,000 to 100,000 clones, around 83% of them singletons. Material: blood, obtained after dendritic cell vaccination. All receptors come from a human donor with glioblastoma.

J is TRBJ2-1 and V is TRBV7-9; D possibly corresponds to TRBD1 (5 bases). Trimming stripped 0 bases from V and 3 bases from J, with 9 bases between. The CDR3 length is 15 residues. CDR1 SEHNR and CDR2 FQNEAQ come from the germline V gene (reference sequence). CDR3 region: CASSLAGVVYNEQFF. The CDR3 DNA reads TGTGCCAGCAGCTTAGCAGGGGTCGTCTACAATGAGCAGTTCTTC.

The chain combines TRBV9 with TRBJ1-1; TRBD1 is a possible D gene (6 bases). Trimming left V 4 bases short and J 1 base short, with 17 bases between. The CDR3 extends over 16 amino acids. The germline V gene has CDR1 SGDLS and CDR2 YYNGEE. The CDR3, as DNA: TGTGCCAGCAGCCCCCGGGGGGGGCCGTCGAACACTGAAGCTTTCTTT. This codes for CASSPRGGPSNTEAFF.

The chain couples TRBV5-1 to TRBJ1-4; D is uncertain. This CDR3 spans 14 amino acids. Looked up from germline, CDR1 is SGHRS and CDR2 is YFSETQ. V was trimmed by 4 bases and J by 1 base, leaving 8 bases between them. The CDR3 DNA sequence: TGCGCCAGCAGCGTAGAAAGAACTAATGAAAAACTGTTTTTT. It encodes CASSVERTNEKLFF.

The chain has TRBV6-1 and TRBJ1-1; 10 bases are a match to TRBD1. Germline CDR1 is MNHNS and CDR2 is SASEGT. The CDR3 sequence is 13 residues long. Trimming at V came to 11 bases and at J to 4 bases, leaving 7 bases not matched to a gene. CDR3: CAGDRGLGTEAFF. The CDR3 bases are TGTGCCGGAGACAGGGGGCTGGGCACTGAAGCTTTCTTT.

The chain links TRBV7-8 to TRBJ1-4; 8 positions agree with TRBD1. J was trimmed by 8 bases and V by 1 base; bases with no gene match: 3. The germline gives CDR1 SGHVS, CDR2 FQNEAQ. The length of the CDR3 is 14 residues. The CDR3 loop is CASSLGTGREKLFF. The CDR3 DNA reads as TGTGCCAGCAGCTTAGGGACAGGGAGGGAAAAACTGTTTTTT.

This clone has a handful of counts. This rearrangement joins TRBV7-2 to TRBJ2-7; 8 bases agree with TRBD1. With 1 base clipped from V and 2 bases from J, the junction kept 1 base outside the gene matches. There are 14 residues in the CDR3. Germline values: CDR1 SGHTA, CDR2 FQGNSA. The CDR3 sequence is CASSLGTGPYEQYF. CDR3 nucleotide sequence: TGTGCCAGCAGCTTAGGGACAGGGCCCTACGAGCAGTACTTC. Combining the CDR3 with reference TRBV7-2 and TRBJ2-7 gives the whole variable domain GAGVSQSPSNKVTEKGKDVELRCDPISGHTALYWYRQSLGQGLEFLIYFQGNSAPDKSGLPSDRFSAERTGGSVSTLTIQRTQQEDSAVYLCASSLGTGPYEQYFGPGTRLTVT.

V and J are TRBV5-1 and TRBJ2-5, with a possible D match to TRBD2 (5 bases). This CDR3 contains 15 residues. Germline V CDR1 and CDR2: SGHRS, YFSETQ. Trimming removed 1 base at V and 5 bases at J, with 15 bases between. CDR3 sequence reads: CASSLNGIGVETQYF. The CDR3, as DNA: TGCGCCAGCAGCTTGAATGGTATCGGGGTTGAGACCCAGTACTTC.

The rearrangement joins TRBV7-2 to TRBJ1-3; D not certain. CDR1 is SGHTA, CDR2 FQGNSA, per germline. CDR3 length: 16 residues. V was cut by 3 bases and J by 0 bases, with 12 bases left in between. The CDR3 here is CASSLAGFLSGNTIYF. The CDR3 coding sequence is TGTGCCAGCAGCTTGGCAGGCTTCCTCTCTGGAAACACCATATATTTT.

V and J are TRBV5-4 and TRBJ2-1; 12 nucleotides match TRBD2. V lost 3 bases to trimming and J lost 10 bases; unmatched junction nucleotides: 11. The CDR3 extends over 16 amino acids. CDR1 and CDR2 from the germline V gene are SGHNT and YYREEE (reference sequence). The CDR3 coding sequence is TGTGCCAGCAGCTCCGGACTAGCGGGGATAAAATGGGAGCAGTTCTTC. Its protein is CASSSGLAGIKWEQFF.

The chain links TRBV7-9 to TRBJ2-7; possible D gene TRBD1, 6 bases. V lost 3 bases, J lost 4 bases, and 10 bases lay in between. CDR3 size: 13 residues. Germline V gene sequence: CDR1 SEHNR, CDR2 FQNEAQ (reference sequence). CDR3 in DNA: TGTGCCAGCAGCTTCGGGCAGGGGTACGAGCAGTACTTC. Its protein is CASSFGQGYEQYF.

The chain couples TRBV2 to TRBJ2-7; 7 positions match TRBD1. V was pared by 2 bases and J by 3 bases, with 10 bases of the junction left unmatched. Germline V gene sequence: CDR1 SNHLY, CDR2 FYNNEI. CDR3 length: 16 residues. The CDR3 region has the DNA TGTGCCAGCAGTGAAAGGGCGGCAGGGGGACGCTACGAGCAGTACTTC. It specifies CASSERAAGGRYEQYF.

V and J are TRBV2 and TRBJ1-4; D is possibly TRBD1 (5 bases). Germline CDR1 reads SNHLY; CDR2 reads FYNNEI. The CDR3 is 14 amino acids. Deletions cut 7 bases from V and 6 bases from J, with 15 bases between. The CDR3 region is CASNTGGVDEKLFF. The CDR3 DNA reads TGTGCCAGCAATACCGGGGGGGTGGATGAAAAACTGTTTTTT.